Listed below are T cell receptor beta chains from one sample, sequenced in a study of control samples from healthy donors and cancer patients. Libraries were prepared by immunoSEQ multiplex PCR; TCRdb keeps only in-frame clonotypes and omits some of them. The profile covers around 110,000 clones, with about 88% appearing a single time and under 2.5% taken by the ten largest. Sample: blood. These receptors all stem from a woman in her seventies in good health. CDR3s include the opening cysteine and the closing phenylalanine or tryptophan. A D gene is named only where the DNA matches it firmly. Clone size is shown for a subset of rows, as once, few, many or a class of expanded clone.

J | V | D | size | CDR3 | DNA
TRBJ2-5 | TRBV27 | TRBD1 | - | CASRKQGFQETQYF | TGTGCCAGCAGAAAACAGGGGTTCCAGGAGACCCAGTACTTC
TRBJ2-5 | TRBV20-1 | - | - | CSASPPGGETQYF | TGCAGTGCTAGTCCCCCCGGGGGAGAGACCCAGTACTTC
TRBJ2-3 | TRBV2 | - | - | CASMARGTDTQYF | TGTGCCAGCATGGCCAGGGGAACCGATACGCAGTATTTT
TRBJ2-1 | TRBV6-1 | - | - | CASSVRQARSYNEQFF | TGTGCCAGCAGTGTTCGACAAGCTAGGTCCTACAATGAGCAGTTCTTC
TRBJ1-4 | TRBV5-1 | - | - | CASSLQQATNEKLFF | TGCGCCAGCAGCTTGCAGCAGGCAACTAATGAAAAACTGTTTTTT
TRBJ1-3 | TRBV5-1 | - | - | CASSYDSSGNTIYF | TGCGCCAGCAGCTACGACAGCTCTGGAAACACCATATATTTT
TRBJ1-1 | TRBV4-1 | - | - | CASSQVTNTEAFF | TGCGCCAGCAGCCAAGTCACGAACACTGAAGCTTTCTTT
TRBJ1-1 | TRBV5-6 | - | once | CASSSSGVGNTEAFF | TGTGCCAGCAGTTCCTCGGGGGTCGGGAACACTGAAGCTTTCTTT
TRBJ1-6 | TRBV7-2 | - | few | CASSSQGRSPLHF | TGTGCCAGCAGCTCACAAGGGAGGTCACCCCTCCACTTT
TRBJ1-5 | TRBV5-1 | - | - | CASSLDSPSNQPQHF | TGCGCCAGCAGCCTGGACAGTCCTAGCAATCAGCCCCAGCATTTT
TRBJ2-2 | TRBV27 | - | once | CASSLDLYTGELFF | TGTGCCAGCAGTTTAGACCTGTACACCGGGGAGCTGTTTTTT
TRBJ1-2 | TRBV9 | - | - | CASSVGQRPTNYGYTF | TGTGCCAGCAGCGTAGGTCAAAGACCAACGAACTATGGCTACACCTTC
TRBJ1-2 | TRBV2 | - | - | CASSEGRTAVGYTF | TGTGCCAGCAGTGAGGGAAGGACGGCGGTCGGCTACACCTTC
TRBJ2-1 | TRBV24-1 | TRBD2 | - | CATSDLAGTQFF | TGTGCCACCAGTGATCTAGCGGGGACTCAGTTCTTC
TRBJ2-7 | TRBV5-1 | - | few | CASSYRAGGYEQYF | TGCGCCAGCAGCTACCGGGCTGGCGGCTACGAGCAGTACTTC
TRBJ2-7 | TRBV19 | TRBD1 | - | CASFNPGQGSEQYF | TGTGCCAGTTTTAACCCGGGACAGGGCTCCGAGCAGTACTTC
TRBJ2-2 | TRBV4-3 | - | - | CASSQDSRGRAGTGELFF | TGCGCCAGCAGCCAAGATAGTCGGGGCAGGGCGGGCACCGGGGAGCTGTTTTTT
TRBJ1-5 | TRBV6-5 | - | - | CASSYSRTASNQPQHF | TGTGCCAGCAGTTACTCAAGGACAGCTAGCAATCAGCCCCAGCATTTT
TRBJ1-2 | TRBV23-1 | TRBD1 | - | CASSQAERQGANYGYTF | TGCGCCAGCAGTCAAGCGGAGAGACAGGGGGCAAACTATGGCTACACCTTC
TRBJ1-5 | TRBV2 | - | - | CASLRDSSQPQHF | TGTGCCAGCCTCCGGGACTCCAGTCAGCCCCAGCATTTT
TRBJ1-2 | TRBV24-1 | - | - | CATSVGDYGYTF | TGTGCCACCAGTGTGGGCGACTATGGCTACACCTTC
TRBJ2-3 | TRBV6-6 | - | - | CASSSLGPSTDTQYF | TGTGCCAGCAGTTCACTTGGACCTAGCACAGATACGCAGTATTTT
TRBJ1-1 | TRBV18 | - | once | CASSPNIANTEAFF | TGTGCCAGCTCACCAAATATAGCGAACACTGAAGCTTTCTTT
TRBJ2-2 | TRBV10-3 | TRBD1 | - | CAISERGQTGELFF | TGTGCCATCAGTGAGAGGGGGCAAACCGGGGAGCTGTTTTTT
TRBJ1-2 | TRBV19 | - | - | CASSHDSNYGYTF | TGTGCCAGTAGTCATGACAGTAACTATGGCTACACCTTC
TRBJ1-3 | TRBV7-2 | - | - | CASSLGQGGFGNTIYF | TGTGCCAGCAGCTTAGGTCAGGGAGGTTTCGGAAACACCATATATTTT
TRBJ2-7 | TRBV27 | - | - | CASSWGPEQYF | TGTGCCAGCAGTTGGGGCCCCGAGCAGTACTTC
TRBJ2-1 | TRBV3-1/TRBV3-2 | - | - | CASSPRGDPYNEQFF | TGTGCCAGCAGCCCCAGGGGTGATCCCTACAATGAGCAGTTCTTC
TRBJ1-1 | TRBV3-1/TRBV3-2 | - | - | CASSPSRQTEAFF | TGTGCCAGCAGCCCGTCCCGACAGACCGAAGCTTTCTTT
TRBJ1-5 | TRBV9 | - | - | CANPNRDGGQPQHF | TGTGCCAACCCGAACAGGGATGGCGGTCAGCCCCAGCATTTT
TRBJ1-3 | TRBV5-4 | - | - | CASSPAGGISGNTIYF | TGTGCCAGCAGCCCCGCCGGCGGGATCTCTGGAAACACCATATATTTT
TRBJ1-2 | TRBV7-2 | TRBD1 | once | CASSSTGTANYGYTF | TGTGCCAGCAGTTCCACCGGGACAGCAAACTATGGCTACACCTTC
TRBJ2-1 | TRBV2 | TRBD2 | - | CASSRLAGGGYEQFF | TGTGCCAGCAGCCGACTAGCGGGGGGGGGCTATGAGCAGTTCTTC
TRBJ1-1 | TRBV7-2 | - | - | CASSSQGRGTEAFF | TGTGCCAGCAGCTCCCAGGGGCGGGGCACTGAAGCTTTCTTT
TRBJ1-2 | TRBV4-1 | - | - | CASSLSQGAANYGYTF | TGCGCCAGCAGCCTCTCCCAAGGGGCTGCTAACTATGGCTACACCTTC
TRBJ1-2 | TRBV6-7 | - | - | CASSYVVGVVRRSNYGYTF | TGTGCCAGCAGTTACGTTGTCGGGGTTGTCAGGCGATCTAACTATGGCTACACCTTC
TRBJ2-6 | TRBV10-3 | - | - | CAIRRGLGAGGANVLTF | TGTGCCATCAGGCGGGGACTGGGGGCGGGGGGGGCCAACGTCCTGACTTTC
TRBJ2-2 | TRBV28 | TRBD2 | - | CASSSGGAEELFF | TGTGCCAGCAGTAGCGGGGGGGCGGAAGAGCTGTTTTTT
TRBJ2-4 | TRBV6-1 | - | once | CASSEGRVVVAKNIQYF | TGTGCCAGCAGTGAAGGCAGGGTCGTGGTAGCCAAAAACATTCAGTACTTC
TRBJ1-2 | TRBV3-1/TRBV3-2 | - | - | CASSQDWGWTEFGYTF | TGTGCCAGCAGCCAAGACTGGGGTTGGACAGAGTTTGGCTACACCTTC
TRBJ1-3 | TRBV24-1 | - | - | CATSGGSAIYF | TGTGCCACCAGTGGGGGCAGCGCCATATATTTT
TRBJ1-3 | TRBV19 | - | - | CASTPGGGGNTIYF | TGTGCCAGTACCCCGGGTGGCGGAGGAAACACCATATATTTT
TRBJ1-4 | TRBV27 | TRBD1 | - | CASSSGTGIEKLFF | TGTGCCAGCAGTTCCGGGACAGGGATCGAAAAACTGTTTTTT